This TCR beta chain derives from a study of cytomegalovirus exposure and HLA in healthy donors. Produced via immunoSEQ multiplex PCR; TCRdb's table is partial and in-frame only. Here the sample spans approximately 120,000 clones, roughly 90% being singletons. Study results and limitations: Within the 120 or so validation repertoires, first-cohort TCR clusters tended to co-occur, according to a later analysis.

In the case of this clone: What it recognizes is unknown.

Trimming cost V 1 base and J 8 bases, with 18 bases left between them. Germline V gives CDR1 SNHLY, CDR2 FYNNEI. This CDR3 has 16 amino acids. V and J are TRBV2 and TRBJ2-1; D possibly corresponds to TRBD2 (6 bases). The sample taken for sequencing was PBMCs. The source of this sequence is a woman in her late teens or twenties in good health and CMV-seronegative. This CDR3 reads CASSEGSRGDWDEQFF. The DNA of the CDR3 is TGTGCCAGCAGTGAAGGGTCTCGCGGGGATTGGGATGAGCAGTTCTTC.